The 13 T cell receptor beta chains below were found in one sample sequenced in a study of blood T cells in healthy people across ages. Together with a sample-barcoded 5' primer, a J-beta primer mix was included in a second PCR lasting 7 to 11 cycles. Each CDR3 protein is one row after TCRdb ran MiXCR on the 5' RACE reads. The table has roughly 930,000 distinct CDR3 sequences, around 46% seen once. The sequenced sample was blood. The origin of the receptors is a young man in good health.

The CDR3 coding sequence is TGTGCCAGCAGTGGCTTCCAGGGGCCCGGGAACTATGGCTACACCTTC. It yields the protein CASSGFQGPGNYGYTF. The chain uses TRBV12-3 or TRBV12-4 and TRBJ1-2; the D gene is possibly TRBD1 (6 bases). CDR3 size: 16 residues. The germline V and J ends were trimmed by 5 bases and 2 bases, with 18 bases remaining between them.

V is TRBV5-1 and J is TRBJ1-1, with D uncertain. This CDR3 has 13 residues. The germline CDR1 and CDR2 sequences are SGHRS and YFSETQ. V lost 6 bases to trimming and J lost 6 bases, with 15 bases between them. The CDR3 is CASIRSYGSEAFF. CDR3 in DNA: TGCGCCAGCATCCGATCATATGGATCTGAAGCTTTCTTT.

This clonotype was observed a single time. The chain combines TRBV18 with TRBJ2-5; D is uncertain. The CDR3 totals 13 residues. Trimming stripped 2 bases from V and 5 bases from J, with 9 bases between. Per germline, CDR1 KGHSH and CDR2 LQKENI. The CDR3 loop reads CASSPDGLETQYF. The CDR3 nucleotides read TGTGCCAGCTCACCAGACGGTCTGGAGACCCAGTACTTC. The whole variable domain, remainder taken from reference TRBV18 and TRBJ2-5, is NAGVMQNPRHLVRRRGQEARLRCSPMKGHSHVYWYRQLPEEGLKFMVYLQKENIIDESGMPKERFSAEFPKEGPSILRIQQVVRGDSAAYFCASSPDGLETQYFGPGTRLLVL.

The chain's CDR3 is CAFSENTEAFF. The CDR3, as DNA: TGTGCCTTCTCCGAAAACACTGAAGCTTTCTTT. V is TRBV30 and J is TRBJ1-1; D ambiguous. V lost 7 bases to trimming and J lost 2 bases, with 8 bases between them. The CDR3 runs 11 residues. Germline loops: CDR1 GTSNPN, CDR2 SVGIG (reference sequence).

V is TRBV12-3 or TRBV12-4 and J is TRBJ2-1; TRBD1 is a possible D gene (8 bases). The CDR3 totals 16 residues. The V and J ends lost 4 bases and 4 bases respectively, with 17 bases between them. The CDR3 DNA follows: TGTGCCAGCAGTTCTACTACAGGGGGGGGTTACAATGAGCAGTTCTTC. Encoded protein: CASSSTTGGGYNEQFF.

This clonotype was picked up many times. The CDR3 nucleotides are TGTGCCAGCAGTTTTAGAATCAATCAGCCCCAGCATTTT. As protein: CASSFRINQPQHF. The rearrangement joins TRBV12-3 or TRBV12-4 to TRBJ1-5; D ambiguous. V lost 3 bases and J lost 3, with 6 bases in between. The CDR3 is 13 residues long.

This sequence joins TRBV19 and TRBJ2-1; 8 nucleotides line up with TRBD2. Near its end, the DNA agrees better with TRBJ2-7, so the J call may be wrong. The CDR3 consists of 15 residues. The V gene's germline CDR1 is LNHDA and CDR2 SQIVND (reference sequence). This CDR3 reads CASSIAGGAYNEQYF. The CDR3 DNA reads TGTGCCAGTAGTATAGCGGGGGGGGCATACAATGAGCAGTACTTC.

The chain has TRBV11-2 and TRBJ1-1; 12 nucleotides match TRBD1. Per germline, CDR1 SGHAT and CDR2 FQNNGV. With V trimmed by 4 bases and J by 6 bases, 12 bases remained unmatched. This CDR3 has 17 residues. The CDR3 spells CASSSSGTGGHFAEAFF. As DNA, the CDR3 is TGTGCCAGCAGCTCGTCCGGGACAGGGGGCCACTTCGCTGAAGCTTTCTTT.

This clonotype has at least ten counts. The V and J genes are TRBV3-1 and TRBJ2-7, with D unclear. Per the germline V gene, CDR1 is LGHDT and CDR2 is YNNKEL (reference sequence). Between the trimmed V and J ends, which lost 4 bases and 3 bases, there was a span of 10 bases. The CDR3 totals 13 residues. The CDR3 nucleotides are TGTGCCAGCAGCCTAAGTGACCTCTACGAGCAGTACTTC. The encoded protein is CASSLSDLYEQYF.

J is TRBJ1-2 and V is TRBV4-1; 7 bases match TRBD1. Looked up from germline, CDR1 is MGHRA and CDR2 is YSYEKL. The CDR3 extends over 15 amino acids. J was trimmed by 4 bases and V by 2 bases; bases with no gene match: 7. The CDR3 nucleotides read TGCGCCAGCAGCCAACCACAGGGGACGGGCTATGGCTACACCTTC. It specifies CASSQPQGTGYGYTF.

The rearrangement links TRBV7-9 to TRBJ2-3; D unclear. The CDR3 length is 13 residues. Trimming shortened V by 8 bases and J by 2 bases, and 11 bases separated the two germline ends. Germline V gives CDR1 SEHNR, CDR2 FQNEAQ (reference sequence). This chain's CDR3 is CASEDPYTDTQYF. The CDR3 region has the DNA TGTGCCAGCGAGGACCCCTACACAGATACGCAGTATTTT.

J is TRBJ2-5 and V is TRBV20-1, with 8 bases identical to TRBD1. With 6 bases clipped from V and 4 bases from J, the junction kept 7 bases outside the gene matches. Germline-derived CDR1 and CDR2 are DFQATT and SNEGSKA (reference sequence). This CDR3 spans 13 amino acids. The CDR3 spells CSAGNDRGETQYF. The CDR3 bases are TGCAGTGCCGGAAATGACAGGGGAGAGACCCAGTACTTC.

V gene TRBV6-5 combines with J gene TRBJ2-1, with D perhaps matching TRBD1 (6 bases). Per germline, CDR1 MNHEY and CDR2 SVGAGI. V dropped 4 bases and J dropped 10 bases, with 8 bases sitting between them. The CDR3 length is 11 residues. The CDR3 coding sequence is TGTGCCAGCAGTTCGGACAGCGAGCAGTTCTTC. It codes for CASSSDSEQFF.